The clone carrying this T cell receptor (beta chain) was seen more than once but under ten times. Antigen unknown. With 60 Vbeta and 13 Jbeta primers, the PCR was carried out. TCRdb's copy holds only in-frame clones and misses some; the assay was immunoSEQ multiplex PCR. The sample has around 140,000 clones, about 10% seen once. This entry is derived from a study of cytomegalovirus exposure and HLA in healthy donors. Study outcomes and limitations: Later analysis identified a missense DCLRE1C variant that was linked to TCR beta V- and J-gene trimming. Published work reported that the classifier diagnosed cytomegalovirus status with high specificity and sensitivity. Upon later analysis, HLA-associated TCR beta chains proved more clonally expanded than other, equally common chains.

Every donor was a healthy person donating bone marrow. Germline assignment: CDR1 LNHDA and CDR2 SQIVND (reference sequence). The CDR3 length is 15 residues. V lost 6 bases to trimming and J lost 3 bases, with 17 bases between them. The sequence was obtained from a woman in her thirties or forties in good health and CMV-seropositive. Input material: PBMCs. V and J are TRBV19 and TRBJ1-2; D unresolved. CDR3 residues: CASRATGYFDYGYTF. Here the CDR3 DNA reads TGTGCCAGTAGAGCCACCGGGTATTTCGACTATGGCTACACCTTC.